This T cell receptor beta chain was captured by sequencing in a study of identical twins. V lost 5 bases to trimming and J lost 5 bases, with 13 bases between them. CDR1 KGHDR and CDR2 SFDVKD come from the germline V gene. The CDR3 totals 14 residues. For this clonotype: Its target is unknown.

After template switching added a universal primer site, the resulting cDNA carried unique molecular identifiers. TCRdb ran MiXCR on the 5' RACE reads and lists one entry per CDR3 protein. The table shows fewer than 450,000 distinct CDR3 sequences, with approximately 9.1% occurring only once. Study-wide results and caveats: Shared out-of-frame alpha sequences (those common to twins) showed excess low generation probability.

The chain couples TRBV24-1 to TRBJ2-3; D gene ambiguous. The TCR sequence derives from a woman in her forties or fifties in good health. The sample comprised naive T cells sorted from blood. CDR3 in amino acids: CATSVPGDGDTQYF. Here the CDR3 DNA reads TGTGCCACCAGTGTCCCCGGCGATGGAGATACGCAGTATTTT.